What follows are 2 T cell receptor beta chains derived from one specimen sequenced in a study of cytomegalovirus exposure and HLA in healthy donors. Amplification used 60 Vbeta primers and 13 Jbeta primers. The data were produced by immunoSEQ multiplex PCR, yet TCRdb's version contains in-frame clones alone and is incomplete. The sample gives about 150,000 clones, under 85% of which show up once; 1.3% to 1.5% is in the top ten. Sequencing input: PBMCs. All receptors come from a young woman in good health and CMV-seronegative.

This sequence joins TRBV9 and TRBJ1-3; the D gene is possibly TRBD1 (5 bases). The CDR3 consists of 13 residues. Trimming stripped 4 bases from V and 2 bases from J, with 7 bases between. Germline V gene data show CDR1 as SGDLS and CDR2 as YYNGEE. CDR3 DNA sequence: TGTGCCAGCAGCTCAGGGACTGGAAACACCATATATTTT. This encodes CASSSGTGNTIYF.

The genes are TRBV28 and TRBJ1-5; D gene unclear. The germline V gene encodes CDR1 MDHEN and CDR2 SYDVKM. Trimming cost V 3 bases and J 2 bases, with 5 bases left between them. This CDR3 region has 13 residues. The DNA of the CDR3 is TGTGCCAGCAGTTTGGCGGGCAATCAGCCCCAGCATTTT. It codes for CASSLAGNQPQHF.